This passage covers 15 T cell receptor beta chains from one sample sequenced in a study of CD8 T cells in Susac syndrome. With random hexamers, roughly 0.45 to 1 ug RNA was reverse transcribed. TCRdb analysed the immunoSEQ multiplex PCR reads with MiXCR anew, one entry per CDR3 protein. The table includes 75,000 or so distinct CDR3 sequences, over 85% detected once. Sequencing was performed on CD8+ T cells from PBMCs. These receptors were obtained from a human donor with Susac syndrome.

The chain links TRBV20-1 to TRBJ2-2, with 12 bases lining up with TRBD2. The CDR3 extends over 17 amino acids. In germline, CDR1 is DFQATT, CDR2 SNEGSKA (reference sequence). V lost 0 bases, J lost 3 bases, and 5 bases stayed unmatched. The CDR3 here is CSARDLRLAGDTGELFF. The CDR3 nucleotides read TGCAGTGCTAGAGATCTGAGACTAGCGGGAGACACCGGGGAGCTGTTTTTT.

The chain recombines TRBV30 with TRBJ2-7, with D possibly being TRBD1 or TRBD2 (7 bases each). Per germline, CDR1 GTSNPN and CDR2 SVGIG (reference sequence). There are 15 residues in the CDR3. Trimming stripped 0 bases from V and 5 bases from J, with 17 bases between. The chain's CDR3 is CAWSVGRGRTDEQYF. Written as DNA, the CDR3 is TGTGCCTGGAGTGTAGGGAGGGGGCGAACGGACGAGCAGTACTTC.

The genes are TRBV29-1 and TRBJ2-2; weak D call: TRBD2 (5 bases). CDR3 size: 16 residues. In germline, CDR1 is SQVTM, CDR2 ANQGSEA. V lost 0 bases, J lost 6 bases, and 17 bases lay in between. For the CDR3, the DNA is TGCAGCGTTGAAGACGCGAGGGCTTCTGCTGCCGGGGAGCTGTTTTTT. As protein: CSVEDARASAAGELFF.

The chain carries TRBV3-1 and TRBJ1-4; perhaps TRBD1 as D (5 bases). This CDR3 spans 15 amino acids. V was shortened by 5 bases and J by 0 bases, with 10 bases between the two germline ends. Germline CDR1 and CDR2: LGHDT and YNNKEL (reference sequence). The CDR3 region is CASSSVGATNEKLFF. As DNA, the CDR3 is TGTGCCAGCAGCTCCGTGGGGGCAACTAATGAAAAACTGTTTTTT.

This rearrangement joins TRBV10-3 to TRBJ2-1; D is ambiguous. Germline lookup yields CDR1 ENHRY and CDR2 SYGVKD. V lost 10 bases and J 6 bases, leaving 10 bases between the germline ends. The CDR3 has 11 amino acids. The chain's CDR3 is CATTETNEQFF. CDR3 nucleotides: TGTGCCACCACCGAAACCAATGAGCAGTTCTTC.

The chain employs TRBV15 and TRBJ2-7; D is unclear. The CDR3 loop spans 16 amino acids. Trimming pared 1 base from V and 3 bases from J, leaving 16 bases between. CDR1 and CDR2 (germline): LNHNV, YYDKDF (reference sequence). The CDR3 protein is CATSRAPGRSDYEQYF. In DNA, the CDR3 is TGTGCCACCAGCAGAGCCCCCGGACGGTCAGACTACGAGCAGTACTTC. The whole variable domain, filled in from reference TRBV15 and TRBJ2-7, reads DAMVIQNPRYQVTQFGKPVTLSCSQTLNHNVMYWYQQKSSQAPKLLFHYYDKDFNNEADTPDNFQSRRPNTSFCFLDIRSPGLGDTAMYLCATSRAPGRSDYEQYFGPGTRLTVT.

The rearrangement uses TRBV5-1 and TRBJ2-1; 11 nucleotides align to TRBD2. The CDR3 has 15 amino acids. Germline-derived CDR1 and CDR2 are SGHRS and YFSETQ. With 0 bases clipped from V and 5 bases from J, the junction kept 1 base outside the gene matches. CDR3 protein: CASSLELAGDNEQFF. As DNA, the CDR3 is TGCGCCAGCAGCTTGGAACTAGCGGGAGACAATGAGCAGTTCTTC.

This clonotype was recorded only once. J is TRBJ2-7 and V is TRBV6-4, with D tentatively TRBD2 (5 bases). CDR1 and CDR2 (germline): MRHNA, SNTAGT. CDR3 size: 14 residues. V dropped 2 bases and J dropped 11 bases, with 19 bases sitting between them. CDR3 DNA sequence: TGTGCCAGCAGTGACCGGGCGACCTCGAGGGTGAAGTACTTC. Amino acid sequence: CASSDRATSRVKYF.

The CDR3, as DNA: TGTGCCAGCAGCCAGGGACAGTACTGGGATACGCAGTATTTT. Protein: CASSQGQYWDTQYF. The chain is built from TRBV5-6 and TRBJ2-3; TRBD1 agrees at 7 bases. V shed 4 bases and J 6 bases; nucleotides not matched to a gene: 8. CDR1 is SGHDT, CDR2 YYEEEE, per germline. This CDR3 is 14 amino acids long.

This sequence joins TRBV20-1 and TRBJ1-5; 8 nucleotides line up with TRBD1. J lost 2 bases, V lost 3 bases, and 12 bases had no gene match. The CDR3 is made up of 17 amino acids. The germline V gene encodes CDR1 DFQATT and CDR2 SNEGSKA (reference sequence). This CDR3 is CSASDLEQGGGNQPQHF. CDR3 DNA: TGCAGTGCTAGTGACTTAGAACAGGGGGGAGGCAATCAGCCCCAGCATTTT.

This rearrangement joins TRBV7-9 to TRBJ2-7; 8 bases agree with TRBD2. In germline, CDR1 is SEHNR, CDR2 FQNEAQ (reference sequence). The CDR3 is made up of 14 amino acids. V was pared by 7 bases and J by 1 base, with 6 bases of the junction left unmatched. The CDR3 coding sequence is TGTGCCAGCAACCAAGCGGGAGCGTCCTACGAGCAGTACTTC. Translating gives CASNQAGASYEQYF.

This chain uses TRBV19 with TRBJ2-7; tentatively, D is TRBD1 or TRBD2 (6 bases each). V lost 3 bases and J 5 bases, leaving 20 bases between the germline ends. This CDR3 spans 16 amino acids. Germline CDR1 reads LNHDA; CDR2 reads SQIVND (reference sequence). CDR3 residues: CASSIRDEGEDDEQYF. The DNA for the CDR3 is TGTGCCAGTAGTATCAGAGATGAGGGGGAGGACGACGAGCAGTACTTC. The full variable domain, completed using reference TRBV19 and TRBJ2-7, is DGGITQSPKYLFRKEGQNVTLSCEQNLNHDAMYWYRQDPGQGLRLIYYSQIVNDFQKGDIAEGYSVSREKKESFPLTVTSAQKNPTAFYLCASSIRDEGEDDEQYFGPGTRLTVT.

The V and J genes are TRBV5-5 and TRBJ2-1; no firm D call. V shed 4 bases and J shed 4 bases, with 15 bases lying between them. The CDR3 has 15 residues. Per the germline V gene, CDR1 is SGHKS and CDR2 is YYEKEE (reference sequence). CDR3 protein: CASSPSWTTYNEQFF. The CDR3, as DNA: TGTGCCAGCAGCCCATCTTGGACCACTTACAATGAGCAGTTCTTC.

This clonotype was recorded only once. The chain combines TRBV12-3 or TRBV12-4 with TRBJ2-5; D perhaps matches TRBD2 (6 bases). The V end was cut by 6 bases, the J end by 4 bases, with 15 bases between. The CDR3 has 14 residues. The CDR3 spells CASSNRRAGETQYF. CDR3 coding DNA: TGTGCCAGCAGCAATAGGAGGGCCGGAGAGACCCAGTACTTC.

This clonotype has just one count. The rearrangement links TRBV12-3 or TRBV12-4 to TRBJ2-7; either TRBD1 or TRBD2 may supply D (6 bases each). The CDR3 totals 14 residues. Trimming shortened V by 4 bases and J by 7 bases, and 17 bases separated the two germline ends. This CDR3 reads CASSSSSGAREQYF. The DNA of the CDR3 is TGTGCCAGCAGTTCCTCCTCGGGGGCGCGGGAGCAGTACTTC.